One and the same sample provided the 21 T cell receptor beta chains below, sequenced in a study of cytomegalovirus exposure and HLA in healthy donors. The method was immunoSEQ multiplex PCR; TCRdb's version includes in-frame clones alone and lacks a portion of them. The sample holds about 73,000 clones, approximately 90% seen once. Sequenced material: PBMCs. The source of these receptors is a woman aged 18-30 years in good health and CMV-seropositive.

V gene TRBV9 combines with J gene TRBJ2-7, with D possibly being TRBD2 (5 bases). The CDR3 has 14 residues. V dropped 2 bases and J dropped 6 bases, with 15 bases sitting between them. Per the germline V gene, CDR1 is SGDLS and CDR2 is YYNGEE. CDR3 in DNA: TGTGCCAGCAGCGTCTCTTACGGGGAGTCCGAGCAGTACTTC. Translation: CASSVSYGESEQYF.

This chain's CDR3 is CASSASGQGTGYEQFF. The CDR3 nucleotides are TGTGCCAGCAGCGCCTCGGGACAGGGTACAGGCTATGAGCAGTTCTTC. The chain uses TRBV13 and TRBJ2-1; 9 positions match TRBD1. Germline CDR1 and CDR2: PRHDT and FYEKMQ (reference sequence). Trimming at V came to 5 bases and at J to 8 bases, leaving 13 bases not matched to a gene. CDR3 size: 16 residues.

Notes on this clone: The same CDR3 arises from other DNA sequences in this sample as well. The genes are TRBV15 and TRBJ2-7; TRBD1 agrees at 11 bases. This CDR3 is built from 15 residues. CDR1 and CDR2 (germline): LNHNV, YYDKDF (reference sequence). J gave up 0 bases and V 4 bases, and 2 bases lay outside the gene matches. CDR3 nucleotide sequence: TGTGCCACCAGCACCGGGACAGGGGGCTCCTACGAGCAGTACTTC. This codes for CATSTGTGGSYEQYF.

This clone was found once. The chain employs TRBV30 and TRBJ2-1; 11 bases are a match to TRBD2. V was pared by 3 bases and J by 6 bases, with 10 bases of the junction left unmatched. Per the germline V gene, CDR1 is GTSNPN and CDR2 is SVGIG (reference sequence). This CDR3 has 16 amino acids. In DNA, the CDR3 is TGTGCCTGGAGCACCTTTAGCGGGGGGGCCCTCAATGAGCAGTTCTTC. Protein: CAWSTFSGGALNEQFF.

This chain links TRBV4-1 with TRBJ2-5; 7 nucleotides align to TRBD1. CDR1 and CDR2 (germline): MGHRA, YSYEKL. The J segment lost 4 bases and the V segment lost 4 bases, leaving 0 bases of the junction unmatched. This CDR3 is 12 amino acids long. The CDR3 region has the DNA TGCGCCAGCAGCCGGGACAGAGAGACCCAGTACTTC. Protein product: CASSRDRETQYF.

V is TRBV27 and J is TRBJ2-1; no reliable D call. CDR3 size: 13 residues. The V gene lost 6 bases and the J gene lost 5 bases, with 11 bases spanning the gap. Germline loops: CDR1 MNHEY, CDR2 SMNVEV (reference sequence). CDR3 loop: CASSNTDDNEQFF. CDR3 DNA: TGTGCCAGCAGCAACACAGACGACAATGAGCAGTTCTTC.

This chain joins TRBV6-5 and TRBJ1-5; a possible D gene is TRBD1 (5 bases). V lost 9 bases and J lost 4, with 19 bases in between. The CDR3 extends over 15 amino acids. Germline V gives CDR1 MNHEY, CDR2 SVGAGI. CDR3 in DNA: TGTGCCAGGATGGACATCGTCAAGATAAATCAGCCCCAGCATTTT. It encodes CARMDIVKINQPQHF.

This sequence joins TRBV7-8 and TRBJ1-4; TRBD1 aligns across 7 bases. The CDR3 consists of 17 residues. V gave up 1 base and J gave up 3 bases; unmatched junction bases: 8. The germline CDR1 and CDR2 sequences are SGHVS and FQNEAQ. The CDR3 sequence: CASSLEPGGSANEKLFF. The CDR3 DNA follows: TGTGCCAGCAGCTTAGAGCCAGGGGGATCAGCTAATGAAAAACTGTTTTTT. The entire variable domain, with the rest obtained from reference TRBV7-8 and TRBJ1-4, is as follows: GAGVSQSPRYKVAKRGQDVALRCDPISGHVSLFWYQQALGQGPEFLTYFQNEAQLDKSGLPSDRFFAERPEGSVSTLKIQRTQQEDSAVYLCASSLEPGGSANEKLFFGSGTQLSVL.

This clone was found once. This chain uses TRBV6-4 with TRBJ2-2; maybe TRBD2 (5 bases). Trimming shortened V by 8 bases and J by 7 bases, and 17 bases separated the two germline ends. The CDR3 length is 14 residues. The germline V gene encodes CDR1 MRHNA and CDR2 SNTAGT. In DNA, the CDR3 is TGTGCCAGCCGTGGAAAGGGAGTGTACGGGGAGCTGTTTTTT. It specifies CASRGKGVYGELFF.

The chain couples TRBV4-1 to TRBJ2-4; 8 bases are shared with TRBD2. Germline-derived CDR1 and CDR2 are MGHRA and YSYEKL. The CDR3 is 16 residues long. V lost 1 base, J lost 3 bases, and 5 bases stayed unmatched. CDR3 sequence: CASSQGVAGSKNIQYF. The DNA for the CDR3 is TGCGCCAGCAGCCAAGGGGTAGCGGGAAGCAAAAACATTCAGTACTTC.

The CDR3: CAISGNTYEQYF. CDR3 DNA: TGTGCCATCAGTGGAAACACCTACGAGCAGTACTTC. The rearrangement uses TRBV10-3 and TRBJ2-7; D is unresolved. This CDR3 contains 12 residues. Germline assignment: CDR1 ENHRY and CDR2 SYGVKD. The germline V and J ends were trimmed by 4 bases and 2 bases, with 6 bases remaining between them.

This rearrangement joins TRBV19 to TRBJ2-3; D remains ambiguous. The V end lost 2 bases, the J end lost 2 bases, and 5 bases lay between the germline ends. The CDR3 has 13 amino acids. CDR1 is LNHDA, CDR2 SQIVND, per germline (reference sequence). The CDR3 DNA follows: TGTGCCAGTAGTATATCCAACACAGATACGCAGTATTTT. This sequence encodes CASSISNTDTQYF.

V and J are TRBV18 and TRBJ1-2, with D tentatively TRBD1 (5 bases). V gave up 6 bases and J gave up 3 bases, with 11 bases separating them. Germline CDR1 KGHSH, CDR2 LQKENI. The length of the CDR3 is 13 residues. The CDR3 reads CASSPAGDYGYTF. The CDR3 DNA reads TGTGCCAGCTCCCCGGCGGGGGACTATGGCTACACCTTC.

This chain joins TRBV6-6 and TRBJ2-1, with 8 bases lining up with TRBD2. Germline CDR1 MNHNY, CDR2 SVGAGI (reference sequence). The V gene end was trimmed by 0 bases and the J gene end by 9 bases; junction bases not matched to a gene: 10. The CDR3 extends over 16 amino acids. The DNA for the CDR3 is TGTGCCAGCAGTTACTCGATAGCGGGGCTGGATCGTGAGCAGTTCTTC. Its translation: CASSYSIAGLDREQFF.

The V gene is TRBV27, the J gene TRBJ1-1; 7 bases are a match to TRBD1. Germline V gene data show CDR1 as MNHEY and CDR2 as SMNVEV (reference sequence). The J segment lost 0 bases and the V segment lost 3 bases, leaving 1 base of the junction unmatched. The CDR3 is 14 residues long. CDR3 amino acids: CASSFRGLNTEAFF. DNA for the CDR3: TGTGCCAGCAGTTTTAGGGGGCTGAACACTGAAGCTTTCTTT.

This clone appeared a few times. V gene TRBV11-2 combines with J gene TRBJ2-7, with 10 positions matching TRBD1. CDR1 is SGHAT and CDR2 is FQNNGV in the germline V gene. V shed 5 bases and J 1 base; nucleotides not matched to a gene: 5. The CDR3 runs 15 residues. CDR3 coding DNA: TGTGCCAGCAGCCAGGGGGGACAGGGGTCCTACGAGCAGTACTTC. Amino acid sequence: CASSQGGQGSYEQYF.

As DNA, the CDR3 is TGTGCCAGCAGCTTAAGATCCGCGAGCACAGATACGCAGTATTTT. Its translation is CASSLRSASTDTQYF. The J gene is TRBJ2-3, the V gene TRBV7-6; D is uncertain. V lost 2 bases and J lost 0, with 9 bases in between. Germline CDR1 reads SGHVS; CDR2 reads FNYEAQ. The CDR3 is made up of 15 amino acids.

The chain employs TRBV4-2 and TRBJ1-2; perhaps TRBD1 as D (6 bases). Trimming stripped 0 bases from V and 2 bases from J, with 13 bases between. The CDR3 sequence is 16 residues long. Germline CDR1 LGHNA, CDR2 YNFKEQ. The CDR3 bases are TGTGCCAGCAGCCAAGATAACGGACAGAGAAACTATGGCTACACCTTC. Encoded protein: CASSQDNGQRNYGYTF.

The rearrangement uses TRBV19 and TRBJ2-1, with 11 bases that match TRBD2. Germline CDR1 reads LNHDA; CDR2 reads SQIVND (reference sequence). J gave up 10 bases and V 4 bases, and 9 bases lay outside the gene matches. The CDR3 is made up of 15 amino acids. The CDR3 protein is CASSSAGTSGREQFF. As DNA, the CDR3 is TGTGCCAGTAGTAGCGCCGGGACTAGCGGTCGGGAGCAGTTCTTC.

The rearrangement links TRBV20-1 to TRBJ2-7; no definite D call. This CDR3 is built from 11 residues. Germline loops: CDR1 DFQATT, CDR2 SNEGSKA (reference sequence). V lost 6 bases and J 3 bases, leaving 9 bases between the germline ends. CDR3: CSATTNYEQYF. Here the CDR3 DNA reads TGCAGTGCCACTACTAACTACGAGCAGTACTTC.

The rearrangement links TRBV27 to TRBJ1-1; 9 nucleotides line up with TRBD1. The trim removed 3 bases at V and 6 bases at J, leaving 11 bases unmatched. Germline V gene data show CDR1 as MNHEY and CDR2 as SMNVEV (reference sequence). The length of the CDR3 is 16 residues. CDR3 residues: CASSFRGDRGAPEAFF. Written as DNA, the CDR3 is TGTGCCAGCAGTTTCCGGGGCGACAGGGGGGCGCCTGAAGCTTTCTTT.